This T cell receptor (beta chain) appears in the sequencing data of a study of shared clonotypes between healthy human individuals. Trimming removed 0 bases at V and 0 bases at J, with 11 bases between. CDR1 is MGHRA and CDR2 is YSYEKL in the germline V gene. The CDR3 spans 17 residues. CD45RO-negative CD8 cells positively selected for CCR7 made up the naive population, which excluded terminally differentiated effector memory CD45RA+ cells. Per the original methods: Filtering differed, since immunoSEQ gave only junction sequences and no quality scores. Generated by immunoSEQ multiplex PCR, the TCRdb table keeps only in-frame clones and is missing some. That table furnishes V, J and clone size, whereas the DNA furnished D and trimming. The sample carries a few million clones, 80% to 95% recorded once.

This chain uses TRBV4-1 with TRBJ2-2; D gene uncertain. The source is a man aged 18 to 35 in good health. Some clones in this sample may be carry-over from other donors' samples. Sequences were obtained from naive CD8+ T cells from PBMCs. For the CDR3, the DNA is TGCGCCAGCAGCCAAGATAAGTTTCTTACGAACACCGGGGAGCTGTTTTTT. It encodes CASSQDKFLTNTGELFF.